This T cell receptor beta chain was recorded in a study of T cell changes during pregnancy in multiple sclerosis. This CDR3 has 12 residues. The germline V gene encodes CDR1 LNHDA and CDR2 SQIVND (reference sequence). Trimming stripped 5 bases from V and 2 bases from J, with 6 bases between. The method was immunoSEQ multiplex PCR; TCRdb's version includes in-frame clones alone and lacks a portion of them. The table lists under 65,000 clones, roughly 93% of them singletons. The source of this sequence is a female donor with multiple sclerosis, enrolled in a pregnancy study. The V and J genes are TRBV19 and TRBJ1-1; D not certain. The source material was CD8+ T cells from peripheral blood mononuclear cells, sampled in the second trimester of pregnancy. CDR3 amino acids: CASSLANTEAFF. Here the CDR3 DNA reads TGTGCCAGTAGTTTGGCAAACACTGAAGCTTTCTTT.